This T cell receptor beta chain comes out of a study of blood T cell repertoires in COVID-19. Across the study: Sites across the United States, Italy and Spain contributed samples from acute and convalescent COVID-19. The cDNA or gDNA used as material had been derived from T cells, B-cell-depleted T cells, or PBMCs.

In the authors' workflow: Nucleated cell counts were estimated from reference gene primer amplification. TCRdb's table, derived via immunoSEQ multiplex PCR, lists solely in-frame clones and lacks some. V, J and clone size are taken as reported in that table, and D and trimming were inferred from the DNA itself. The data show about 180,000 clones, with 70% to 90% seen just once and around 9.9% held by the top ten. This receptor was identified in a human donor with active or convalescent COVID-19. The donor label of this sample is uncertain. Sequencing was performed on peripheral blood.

CDR3 residues: CASSLPQQTVADTQYF. As DNA, the CDR3 is TGTGCCAGCAGCTTACCCCAACAGACGGTCGCAGATACGCAGTATTTT. The chain has TRBV11-2 and TRBJ2-3, with no clear D. The CDR3 runs 16 residues. V was pared by 2 bases and J by 4 bases, with 16 bases between. CDR1 is SGHAT and CDR2 is FQNNGV in the germline V gene.